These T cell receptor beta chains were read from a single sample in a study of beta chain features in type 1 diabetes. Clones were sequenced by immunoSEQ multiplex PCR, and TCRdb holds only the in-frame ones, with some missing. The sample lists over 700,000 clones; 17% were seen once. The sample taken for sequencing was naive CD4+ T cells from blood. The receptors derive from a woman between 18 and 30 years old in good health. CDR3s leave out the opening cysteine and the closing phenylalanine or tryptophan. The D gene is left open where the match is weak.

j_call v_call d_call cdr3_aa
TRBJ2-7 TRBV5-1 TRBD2 ASSPGLARPYEQY
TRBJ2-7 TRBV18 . ASSPRGATSDHEQY
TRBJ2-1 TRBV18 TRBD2 ASSQLASNLNEQF
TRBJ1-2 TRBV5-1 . ASSFSAADSRYGYT
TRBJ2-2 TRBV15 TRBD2 ATRTGWTSVTGELF
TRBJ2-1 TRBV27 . ASSLGQGYNEQF
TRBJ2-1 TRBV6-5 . ASSYGAGLSNNEQF
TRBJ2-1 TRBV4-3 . ASSRTRDVNEQF
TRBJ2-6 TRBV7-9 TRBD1 ASSLVDRASGANVLT
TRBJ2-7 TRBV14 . ASSQDSGSYEQY
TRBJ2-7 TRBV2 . ASSVNYSYEQY
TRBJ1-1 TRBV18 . ASSRQRNTEAF
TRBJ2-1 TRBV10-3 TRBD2 AISVLGGSSYNEQF
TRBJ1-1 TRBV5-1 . ASRRTDMNTEAF
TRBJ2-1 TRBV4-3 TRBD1 ASSPMGDRGFNEQF
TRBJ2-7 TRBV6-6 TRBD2 ASSYGGLAGGEQY
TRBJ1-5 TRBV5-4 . ASSFGGVDQPQH
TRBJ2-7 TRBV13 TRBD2 ASSPPGLAGLYEQY
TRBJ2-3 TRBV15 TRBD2 ATSIGLAGADTQY
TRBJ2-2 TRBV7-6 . ASSLTSRRAAGELF
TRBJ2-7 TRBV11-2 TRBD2 ASSFGTRNEQY
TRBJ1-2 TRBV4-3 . ASSQGGAGAGYGYT
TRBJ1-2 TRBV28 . ASTSGTNNYGYT
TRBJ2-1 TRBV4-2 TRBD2 ASSQRWEGLNEQF
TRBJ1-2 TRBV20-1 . SAQQPSGYT
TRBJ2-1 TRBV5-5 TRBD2 ASSLDYGRNEQF
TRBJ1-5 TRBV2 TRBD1 ASGGTGDNQPQH
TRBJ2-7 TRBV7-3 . ASSLSEGLEQY
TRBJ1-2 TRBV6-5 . ASSYGPRDYGYT
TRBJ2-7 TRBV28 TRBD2 ASSLARAGGASYEQY
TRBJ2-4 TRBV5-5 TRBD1 ASSLYWGQGNIQY
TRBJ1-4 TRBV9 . ASSVVRIGKDSFLFNEKLF
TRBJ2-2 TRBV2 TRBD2 ASSEQAGVAGELF
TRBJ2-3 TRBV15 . ATATTGTTDTQY
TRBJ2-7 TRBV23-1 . ASSQSRKQGGTEQY
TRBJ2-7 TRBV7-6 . ASSFMGNEQY
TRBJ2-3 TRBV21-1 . ASSKQGHSTDTQY
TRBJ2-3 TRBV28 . ASSSPSAPDTQY
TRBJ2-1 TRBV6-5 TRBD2 ASSRTSGTYNEQF